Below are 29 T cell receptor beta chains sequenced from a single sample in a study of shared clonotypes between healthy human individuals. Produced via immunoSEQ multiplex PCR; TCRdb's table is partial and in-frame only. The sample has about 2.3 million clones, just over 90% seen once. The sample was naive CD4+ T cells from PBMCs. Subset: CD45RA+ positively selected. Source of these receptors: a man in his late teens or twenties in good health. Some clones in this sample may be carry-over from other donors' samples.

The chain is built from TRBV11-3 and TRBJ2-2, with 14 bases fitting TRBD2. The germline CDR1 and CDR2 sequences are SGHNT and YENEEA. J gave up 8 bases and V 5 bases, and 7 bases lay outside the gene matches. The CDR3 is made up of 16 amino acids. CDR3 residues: CASSRGLAGGIGELFF. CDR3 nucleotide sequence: TGTGCCAGCAGCAGAGGACTAGCGGGAGGTATTGGGGAGCTGTTTTTT.

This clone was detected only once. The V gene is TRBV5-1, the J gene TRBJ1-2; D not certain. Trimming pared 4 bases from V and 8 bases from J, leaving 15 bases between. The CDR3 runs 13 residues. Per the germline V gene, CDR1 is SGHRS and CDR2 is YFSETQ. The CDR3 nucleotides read TGCGCCAGCAGCCTCAGGCCCGCGGGCGGCTACACCTTC. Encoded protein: CASSLRPAGGYTF.

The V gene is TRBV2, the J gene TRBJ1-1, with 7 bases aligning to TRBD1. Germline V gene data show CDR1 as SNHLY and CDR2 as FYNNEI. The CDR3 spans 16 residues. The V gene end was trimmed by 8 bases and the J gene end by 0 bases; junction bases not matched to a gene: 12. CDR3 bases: TGTGCCAGCTGGACAGGATTTCCCGTTATGAACACTGAAGCTTTCTTT. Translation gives CASWTGFPVMNTEAFF. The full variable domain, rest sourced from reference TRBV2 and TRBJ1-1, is EPEVTQTPSHQVTQMGQEVILRCVPISNHLYFYWYRQILGQKVEFLVSFYNNEISEKSEIFDDQFSVERPDGSNFTLKIRSTKLEDSAMYFCASWTGFPVMNTEAFFGQGTRLTVV.

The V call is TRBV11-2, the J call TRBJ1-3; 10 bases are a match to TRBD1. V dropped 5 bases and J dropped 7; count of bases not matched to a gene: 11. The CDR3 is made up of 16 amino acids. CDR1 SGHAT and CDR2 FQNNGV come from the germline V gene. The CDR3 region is CASSTHPGQGRNTIYF. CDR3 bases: TGTGCCAGCAGCACACACCCGGGACAGGGGCGGAACACCATATATTTT.

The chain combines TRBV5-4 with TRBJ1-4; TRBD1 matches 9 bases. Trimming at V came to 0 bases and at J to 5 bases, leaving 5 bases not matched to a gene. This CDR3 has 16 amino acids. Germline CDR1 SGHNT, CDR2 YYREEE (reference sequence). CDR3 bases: TGTGCCAGCAGCTTGGGGGACAGGGAGCTAAATGAAAAACTGTTTTTT. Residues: CASSLGDRELNEKLFF.

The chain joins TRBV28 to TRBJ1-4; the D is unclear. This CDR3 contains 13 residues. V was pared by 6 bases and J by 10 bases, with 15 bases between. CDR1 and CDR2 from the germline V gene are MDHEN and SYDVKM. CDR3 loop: CASRQPVRAKLFF. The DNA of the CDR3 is TGTGCCAGCAGACAGCCCGTTCGTGCAAAACTGTTTTTT.

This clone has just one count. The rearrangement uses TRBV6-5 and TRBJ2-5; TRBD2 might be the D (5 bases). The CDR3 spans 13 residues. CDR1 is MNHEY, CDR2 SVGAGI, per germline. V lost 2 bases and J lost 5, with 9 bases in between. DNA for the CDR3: TGTGCCAGCAGTTACAGCTGGAGGGAGACCCAGTACTTC. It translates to CASSYSWRETQYF.

For the CDR3, the DNA is TGTGCCAGCAGCTCAAGCGGGGGGCCCTACGAGCAGTACTTC. Translated: CASSSSGGPYEQYF. The chain links TRBV13 to TRBJ2-7, with 9 bases matching TRBD2. There are 14 residues in the CDR3. Germline CDR1 is PRHDT and CDR2 is FYEKMQ (reference sequence). The trim removed 4 bases at V and 2 bases at J, leaving 3 bases unmatched. Together with reference TRBV13 and TRBJ2-7, the CDR3 gives the full variable domain: AAGVIQSPRHLIKEKRETATLKCYPIPRHDTVYWYQQGPGQDPQFLISFYEKMQSDKGSIPDRFSAQQFSDYHSELNMSSLELGDSALYFCASSSSGGPYEQYFGPGTRLTVT.

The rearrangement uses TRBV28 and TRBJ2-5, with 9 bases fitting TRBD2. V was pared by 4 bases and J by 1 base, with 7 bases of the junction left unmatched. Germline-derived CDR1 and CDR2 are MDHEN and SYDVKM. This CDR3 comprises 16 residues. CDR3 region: CASSSIAGARQETQYF. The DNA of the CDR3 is TGTGCCAGCAGTTCCATAGCGGGAGCGCGCCAAGAGACCCAGTACTTC.

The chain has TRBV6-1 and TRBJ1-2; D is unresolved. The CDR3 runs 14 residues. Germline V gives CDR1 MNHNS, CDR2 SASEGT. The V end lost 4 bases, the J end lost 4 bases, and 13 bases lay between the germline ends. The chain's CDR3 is CASSARTAIYGYTF. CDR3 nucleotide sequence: TGTGCCAGCAGTGCAAGGACGGCAATCTATGGCTACACCTTC.

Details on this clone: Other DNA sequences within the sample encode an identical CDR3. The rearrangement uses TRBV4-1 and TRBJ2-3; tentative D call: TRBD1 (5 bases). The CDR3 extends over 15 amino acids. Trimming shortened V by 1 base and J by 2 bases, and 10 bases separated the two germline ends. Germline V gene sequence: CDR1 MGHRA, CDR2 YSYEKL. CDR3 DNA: TGCGCCAGCAGCCAAGTAGGGGCCTCCACAGATACGCAGTATTTT. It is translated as CASSQVGASTDTQYF.

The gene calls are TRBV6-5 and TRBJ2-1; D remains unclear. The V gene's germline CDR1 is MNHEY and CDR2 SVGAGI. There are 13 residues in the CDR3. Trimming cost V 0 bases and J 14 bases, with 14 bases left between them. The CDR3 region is CASSYSMAGIKFF. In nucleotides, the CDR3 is TGTGCCAGCAGTTACTCTATGGCAGGCATCAAGTTCTTC.

Here the CDR3 reads CASSLEQGETEAFF. DNA for the CDR3: TGCGCCAGCAGCTTGGAACAGGGGGAAACTGAAGCTTTCTTT. V is TRBV5-1 and J is TRBJ1-1; 8 nucleotides match TRBD1. The CDR3 runs to 14 residues. Germline values: CDR1 SGHRS, CDR2 YFSETQ. Germline trimming cut 0 bases from V and 5 bases from J; bases unmatched to any gene: 3. Supplemented by reference TRBV5-1 and TRBJ1-1, the full variable domain reads KAGVTQTPRYLIKTRGQQVTLSCSPISGHRSVSWYQQTPGQGLQFLFEYFSETQRNKGNFPGRFSGRQFSNSRSEMNVSTLELGDSALYLCASSLEQGETEAFFGQGTRLTVV.

The DNA of the CDR3 is TGTGCTAGTGGTTTGACAGGGTTGACTGAAGCTTTCTTT. This sequence encodes CASGLTGLTEAFF. V is TRBV12-5 and J is TRBJ1-1; TRBD1 might be the D (6 bases). Germline CDR1 is LGHNT and CDR2 is FRNRAP. V lost 2 bases and J 5 bases, leaving 9 bases between the germline ends. The CDR3 has 13 residues.

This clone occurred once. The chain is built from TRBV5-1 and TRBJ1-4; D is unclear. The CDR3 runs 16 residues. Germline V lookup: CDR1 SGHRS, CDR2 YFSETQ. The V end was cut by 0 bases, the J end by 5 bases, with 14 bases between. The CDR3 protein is CASSLGYGTSNEKLFF. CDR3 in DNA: TGCGCCAGCAGCTTGGGATATGGCACAAGCAATGAAAAACTGTTTTTT.

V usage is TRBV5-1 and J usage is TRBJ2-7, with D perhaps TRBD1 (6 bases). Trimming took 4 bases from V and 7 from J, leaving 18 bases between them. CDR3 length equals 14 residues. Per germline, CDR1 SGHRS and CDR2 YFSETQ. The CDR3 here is CASSPGQQGTEQYF. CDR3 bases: TGCGCCAGCAGCCCGGGACAACAGGGAACGGAGCAGTACTTC. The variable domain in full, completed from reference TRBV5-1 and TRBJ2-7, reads KAGVTQTPRYLIKTRGQQVTLSCSPISGHRSVSWYQQTPGQGLQFLFEYFSETQRNKGNFPGRFSGRQFSNSRSEMNVSTLELGDSALYLCASSPGQQGTEQYFGPGTRLTVT.

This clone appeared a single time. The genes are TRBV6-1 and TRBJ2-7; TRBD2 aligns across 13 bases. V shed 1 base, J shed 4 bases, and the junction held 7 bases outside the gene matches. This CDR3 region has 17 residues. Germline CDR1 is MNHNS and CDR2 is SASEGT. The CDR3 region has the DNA TGTGCCAGCAGTGAAGGGACTAGCGGGAGTTCTCCATACGAGCAGTACTTC. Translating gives CASSEGTSGSSPYEQYF.

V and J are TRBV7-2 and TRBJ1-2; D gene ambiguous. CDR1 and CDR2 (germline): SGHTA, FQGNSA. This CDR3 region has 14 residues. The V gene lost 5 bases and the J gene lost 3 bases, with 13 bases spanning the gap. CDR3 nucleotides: TGTGCCAGCAGCGTAGACCCCACGGACTATGGCTACACCTTC. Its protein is CASSVDPTDYGYTF. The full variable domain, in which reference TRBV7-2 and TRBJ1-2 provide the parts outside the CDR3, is GAGVSQSPSNKVTEKGKDVELRCDPISGHTALYWYRQSLGQGLEFLIYFQGNSAPDKSGLPSDRFSAERTGGSVSTLTIQRTQQEDSAVYLCASSVDPTDYGYTFGSGTRLTVV.

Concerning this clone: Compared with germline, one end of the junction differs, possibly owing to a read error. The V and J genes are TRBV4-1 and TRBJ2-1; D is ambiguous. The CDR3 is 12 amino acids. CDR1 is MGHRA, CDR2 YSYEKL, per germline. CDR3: CASNQVGGEQFF. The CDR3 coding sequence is TGCGCCAGCAACCAAGTGGGTGGTGAGCAGTTCTTC.

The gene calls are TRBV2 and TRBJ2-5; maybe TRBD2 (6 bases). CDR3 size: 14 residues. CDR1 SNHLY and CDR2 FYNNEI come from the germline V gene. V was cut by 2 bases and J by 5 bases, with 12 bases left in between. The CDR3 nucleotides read TGTGCCAGCAGTGAAACTAGCACTTCGGAGACCCAGTACTTC. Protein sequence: CASSETSTSETQYF.

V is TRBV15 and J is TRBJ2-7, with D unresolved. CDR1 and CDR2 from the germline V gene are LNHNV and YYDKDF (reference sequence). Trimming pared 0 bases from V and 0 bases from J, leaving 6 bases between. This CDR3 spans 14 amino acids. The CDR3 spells CATSRDTTSYEQYF. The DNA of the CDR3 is TGTGCCACCAGCAGAGACACCACCTCCTACGAGCAGTACTTC.

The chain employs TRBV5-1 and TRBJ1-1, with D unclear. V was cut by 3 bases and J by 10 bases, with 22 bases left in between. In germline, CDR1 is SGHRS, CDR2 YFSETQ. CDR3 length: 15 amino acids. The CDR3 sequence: CASSSNTGSAFGAFF. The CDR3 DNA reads TGCGCCAGCAGCTCGAATACCGGGAGCGCATTCGGAGCTTTCTTT.

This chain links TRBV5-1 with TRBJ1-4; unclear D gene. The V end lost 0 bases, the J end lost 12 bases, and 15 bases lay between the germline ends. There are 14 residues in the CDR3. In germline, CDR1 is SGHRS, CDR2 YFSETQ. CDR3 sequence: CASSLGLASGELFF. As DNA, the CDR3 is TGCGCCAGCAGCTTGGGGTTGGCCAGCGGGGAACTGTTTTTT.

The CDR3 nucleotides are TGTGCCAGCAGTTACTCGAAACAGGGAGGGGATACGCAGTATTTT. It translates to CASSYSKQGGDTQYF. The chain links TRBV6-5 to TRBJ2-3; D is possibly TRBD2 (7 bases). Trimming took 0 bases from V and 6 from J, leaving 13 bases between them. Germline CDR1 is MNHEY and CDR2 is SVGAGI. This CDR3 spans 15 amino acids.

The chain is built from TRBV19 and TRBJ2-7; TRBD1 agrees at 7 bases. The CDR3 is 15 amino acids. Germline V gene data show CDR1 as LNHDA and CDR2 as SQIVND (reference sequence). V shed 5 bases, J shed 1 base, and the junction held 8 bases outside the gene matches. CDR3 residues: CASSGADRSSYEQYF. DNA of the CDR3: TGTGCCAGTAGTGGAGCGGACAGGAGTTCCTACGAGCAGTACTTC.

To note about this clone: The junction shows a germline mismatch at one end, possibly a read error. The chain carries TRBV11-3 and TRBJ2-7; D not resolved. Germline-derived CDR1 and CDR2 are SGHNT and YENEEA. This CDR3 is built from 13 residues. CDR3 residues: CASSSSLSYGQYF. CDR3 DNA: TGTGCCAGCAGCTCCAGCCTCTCCTACGGGCAGTACTTC.

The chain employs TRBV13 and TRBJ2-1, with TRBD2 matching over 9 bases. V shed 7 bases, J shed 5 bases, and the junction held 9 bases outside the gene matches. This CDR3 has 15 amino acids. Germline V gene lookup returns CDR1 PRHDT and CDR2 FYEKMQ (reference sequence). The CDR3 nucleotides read TGTGCCAGCACCCAAGCGGGGGGCGCCGACAATGAGCAGTTCTTC. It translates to CASTQAGGADNEQFF. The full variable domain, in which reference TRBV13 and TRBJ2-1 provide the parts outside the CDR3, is AAGVIQSPRHLIKEKRETATLKCYPIPRHDTVYWYQQGPGQDPQFLISFYEKMQSDKGSIPDRFSAQQFSDYHSELNMSSLELGDSALYFCASTQAGGADNEQFFGPGTRLTVL.

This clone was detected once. Here the CDR3 reads CASSTRLAGTDEQFF. The CDR3 nucleotides are TGTGCCAGCAGCACCCGACTAGCGGGAACGGATGAGCAGTTCTTC. This chain joins TRBV5-4 and TRBJ2-1, with 11 bases fitting TRBD2. The V and J ends lost 4 bases and 8 bases, in that order; junction bases with no gene match: 8. Germline loops: CDR1 SGHNT, CDR2 YYREEE (reference sequence). The CDR3 is 15 residues long.

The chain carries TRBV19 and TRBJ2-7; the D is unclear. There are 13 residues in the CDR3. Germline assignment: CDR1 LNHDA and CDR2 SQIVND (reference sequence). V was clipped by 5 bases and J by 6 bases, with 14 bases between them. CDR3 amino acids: CASSVLEGTEQYF. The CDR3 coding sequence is TGTGCCAGTAGTGTCCTAGAAGGTACCGAGCAGTACTTC.